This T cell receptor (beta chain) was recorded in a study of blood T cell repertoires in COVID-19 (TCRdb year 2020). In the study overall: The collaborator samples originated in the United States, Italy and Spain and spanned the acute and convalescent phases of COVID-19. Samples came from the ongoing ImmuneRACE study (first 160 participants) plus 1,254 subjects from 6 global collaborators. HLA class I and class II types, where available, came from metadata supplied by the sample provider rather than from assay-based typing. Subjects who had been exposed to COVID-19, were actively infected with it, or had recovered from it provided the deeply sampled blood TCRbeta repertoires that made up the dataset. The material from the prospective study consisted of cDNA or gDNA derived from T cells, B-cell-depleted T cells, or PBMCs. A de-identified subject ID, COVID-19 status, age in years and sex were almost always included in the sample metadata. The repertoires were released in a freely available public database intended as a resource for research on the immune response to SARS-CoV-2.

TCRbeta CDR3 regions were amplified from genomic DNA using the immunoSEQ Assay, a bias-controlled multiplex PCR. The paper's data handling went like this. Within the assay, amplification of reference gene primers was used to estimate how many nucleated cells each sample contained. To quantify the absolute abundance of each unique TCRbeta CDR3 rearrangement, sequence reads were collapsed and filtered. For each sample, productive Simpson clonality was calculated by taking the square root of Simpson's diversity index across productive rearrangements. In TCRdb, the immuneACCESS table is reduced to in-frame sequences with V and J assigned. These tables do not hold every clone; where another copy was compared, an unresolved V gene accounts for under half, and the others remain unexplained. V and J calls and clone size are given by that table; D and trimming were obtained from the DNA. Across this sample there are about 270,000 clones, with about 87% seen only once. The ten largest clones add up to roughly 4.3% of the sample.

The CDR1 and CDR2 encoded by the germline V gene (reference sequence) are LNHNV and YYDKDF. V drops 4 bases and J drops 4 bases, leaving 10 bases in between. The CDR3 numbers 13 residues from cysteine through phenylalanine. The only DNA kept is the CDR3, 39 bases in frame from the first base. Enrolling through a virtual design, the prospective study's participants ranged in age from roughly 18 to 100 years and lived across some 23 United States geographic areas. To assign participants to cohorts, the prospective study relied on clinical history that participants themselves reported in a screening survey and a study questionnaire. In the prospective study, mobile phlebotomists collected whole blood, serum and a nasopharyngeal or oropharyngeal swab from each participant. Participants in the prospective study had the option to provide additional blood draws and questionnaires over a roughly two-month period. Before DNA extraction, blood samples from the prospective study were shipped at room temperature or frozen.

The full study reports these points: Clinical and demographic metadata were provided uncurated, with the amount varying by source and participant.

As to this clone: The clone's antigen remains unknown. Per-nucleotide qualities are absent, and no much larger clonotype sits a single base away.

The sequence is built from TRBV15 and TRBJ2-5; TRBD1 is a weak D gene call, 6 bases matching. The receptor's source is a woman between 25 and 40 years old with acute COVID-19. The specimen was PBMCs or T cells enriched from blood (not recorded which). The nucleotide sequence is TGTGCCACCAGCATCGGACAGTCAGAGACCCAGTACTTC. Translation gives CATSIGQSETQYF.